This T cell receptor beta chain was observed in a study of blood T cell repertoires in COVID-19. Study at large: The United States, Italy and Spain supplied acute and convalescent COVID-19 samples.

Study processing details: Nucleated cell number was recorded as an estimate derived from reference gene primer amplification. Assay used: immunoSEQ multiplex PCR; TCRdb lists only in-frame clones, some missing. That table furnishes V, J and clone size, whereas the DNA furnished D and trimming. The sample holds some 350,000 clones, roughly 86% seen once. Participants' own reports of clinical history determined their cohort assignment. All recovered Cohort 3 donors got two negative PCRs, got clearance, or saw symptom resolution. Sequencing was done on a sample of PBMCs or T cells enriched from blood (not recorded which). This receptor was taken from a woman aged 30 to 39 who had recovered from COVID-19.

The CDR3 loop reads CASSPQVRGPGNTIYF. CDR3 nucleotides: TGTGCCAGCTCACCACAGGTCAGGGGGCCTGGAAACACCATATATTTT. V and J are TRBV18 and TRBJ1-3, with 8 bases identical to TRBD1. CDR1 and CDR2 (germline): KGHSH, LQKENI. J lost 2 bases, V lost 1 base, and 4 bases had no gene match. This CDR3 comprises 16 residues.